The clone carrying this T cell receptor beta chain was seen a handful of times. With 8 bases removed from V and 5 bases from J, the gap between germline ends came to 15 bases. Germline V gene sequence: CDR1 SNHLY, CDR2 FYNNEI. The CDR3 has 13 amino acids. This sample is drawn from a study of identical twins. Template switching supplied a universal primer site; unique molecular identifiers were carried on the cDNA. From the 5' RACE reads, TCRdb called clonotypes with MiXCR, one entry per CDR3 protein. The sample holds some 760,000 distinct CDR3 sequences, roughly 18% seen once. These sequences were also reported in another study, on T cells expressing NK-cell markers.

The source material was PBMCs. This TCR derives from a woman in her late teens or twenties in good health. The J gene is TRBJ2-5, the V gene TRBV2; D is undetermined. The CDR3 DNA reads TGTGCCAGCCTTTCCGCCAGGTCCGAGACCCAGTACTTC. Protein product: CASLSARSETQYF.